This T cell receptor beta chain was identified during a study of T cell responses to AZD1222 COVID-19 vaccine. The V gene's germline CDR1 is SEHNR and CDR2 FQNEAQ (reference sequence). The junction had 7 bases not matched to a gene; V was cut back by 5 bases and J by 3 bases. The CDR3 is 15 residues long. Some clones are missing from TCRdb's copy, which holds only in-frame ones; the method was immunoSEQ multiplex PCR. This table holds 150,000 to 200,000 clones, around nine tenths found once. V is TRBV7-9 and J is TRBJ2-7; 10 bases line up with TRBD1. This TCR was recovered from an adult in good health. The sample in question was peripheral blood, obtained on day 0 of AZD1222 vaccination. CDR3 nucleotide sequence: TGTGCCAGCAGCAACCCCGGGACAGGGGACTACGAGCAGTACTTC. This translates into CASSNPGTGDYEQYF.